This note documents a single TCR beta chain sequence. Its antigen is still unknown. Random hexamers were used to reverse transcribe roughly 0.45 to 1 ug of RNA. immunoSEQ multiplex PCR amplified TCR beta CDR3 across 54 Vbeta, 13 Jbeta. TCRdb reprocessed the immunoSEQ multiplex PCR reads via MiXCR and lists one record per CDR3 protein. In the table there are about 210,000 distinct CDR3 sequences, 95% of which are singletons. From blood CD8+ and CD4+ T cells, the TCR beta chain was sequenced. V dropped 11 bases and J dropped 3; count of bases not matched to a gene: 8. The CDR3 runs to 13 residues. CDR1 and CDR2 (germline): LNHDA, SQIVND (reference sequence). The entry originates in a study of CD8 T cells in Susac syndrome. Notes on the study in general: As the study acknowledged, the number of individuals who were part of its TCR sequencing and HLA analysis was relatively small.

This sequence joins TRBV19 and TRBJ2-7, with TRBD1 identical over 9 bases. The sequence derives from a human donor with multiple sclerosis. Sequenced input: CD4+ T cells from PBMCs. The CDR3 region is CAGTGKAYYEQYF. CDR3 coding DNA: TGTGCCGGGACAGGGAAAGCCTACTACGAGCAGTACTTC.